What follows is one TCR beta chain and its context. Its binding antigen is unknown. Nothing much larger sits one base from this clone, and base qualities are not available. V is clipped by 5 bases and J by 4 bases, and the sequence between their germline boundaries is 12 bases long. The cysteine opens and the phenylalanine closes a CDR3 of 14 amino acids. Only the CDR3 DNA is retained, 42 bases long and in frame from the first base. As encoded in the germline V gene, CDR1 is SNHLY while CDR2 is FYNNEI. This record belongs to a study of cytomegalovirus exposure and HLA in healthy donors (TCRdb year 2017). For context, the study as a whole: An earlier analysis of 587 of the donors reported approximately 290 Gb of sequence data and 117 million unique TCR beta sequences from 190 million or so T cells. About 300 gigabases of sequencing data and 70 million to 95 million unique TCR sequences made up an early release that covered nearly 650 HLA-typed donors. The genetic ancestry cluster associated with self-reported Caucasian donors included around four fifths of the approximately 430 genotyped donors. The study was designed to test whether signatures of past pathogen exposure could be identified by cataloging public T cell receptors. The study used immunosequencing to profile the T cell repertoires of several hundred subjects and linked those repertoires to cytomegalovirus serostatus. In addition to the first cohort of roughly 670 subjects, a separate validation cohort of approximately 120 different subjects was used. To predict cytomegalovirus infection status, the study brought together high-throughput TCR immunosequencing, statistical association of individual TCRs with disease status, and machine learning. In a later analysis, previously published TCR beta repertoires from 550 to 700 donors were re-analyzed and high-resolution HLA genotyping was added so that TCR occurrence patterns could be studied. In the later analysis, no new phenotypic data were used to find candidate immune exposures; instead, reliance was placed on TCR beta sequences and their occurrence across donors. To decide whether each TCR beta V gene segment behaved as functional or pseudogenic, an earlier analysis of nearly 600 of the donors relied on high-throughput TCR beta sequencing. Donor age, sex, ethnicity and CMV serostatus were compiled together with the repertoire data. A later genetic analysis used genome-wide SNP genotypes for about 60% of the 666 donors, treating that subset as a discovery cohort. All discovery cohort repertoires had been generated using a single sequencing platform. HLA typing included class I and class II loci at four-digit resolution. Typing coverage varied by locus: roughly 629-630 donors for A, B, C, DRB1 and DQB1; under 550 for DQA1; more than 600 for DPA1; fewer than 480 for DPB1. Because of strong linkage in the cohort, roughly five DR-DQ haplotypes were treated as single units for association and clustering. Across 398 genotyped donors of the cohort, an average of roughly 230,000 unique TCR beta nucleotide sequences per donor were sequenced, and about a sixth of those sequences were non-productive.

Receptors were amplified or captured by the immunoSEQ multiplex PCR assay. The multiplex PCR relied on a mix of 60 forward primers for TCR Vbeta segments and 13 reverse primers for TCR Jbeta segments. The CDR3 region of rearranged TCR beta genes was amplified from genomic DNA by a multiplex PCR assay. The Illumina HiSeq System was used to sequence the amplified TCR beta libraries as 87-base-pair reads. From the authors' description of their analysis: A later analysis counted tens of millions of unique TCR beta chains across the roughly 700 repertoires, and around 9.9 million of these chains were shared by at least two donors. Raw reads were error-corrected and collapsed into unique sequences with a nearest-neighbor algorithm that merged closely related sequences to remove PCR and sequencing errors. Alignment of CDR3 sequences to IMGT reference sequences was used to assign V, D and J gene segments. For a sequence to be retained, a match of at least six nucleotides to both a V gene segment and a J gene segment was required. A rearrangement was called productive if the CDR3 had no stop codons and remained in frame with V and J, and every other rearrangement was called non-productive. Following IMGT convention, CDR3 was defined as the stretch from the second conserved V-encoded cysteine to the conserved J-encoded phenylalanine. The earlier analysis of 450 to 750 of the donors excluded any sequence lacking an unambiguous match to a single V gene segment. In an earlier analysis of some 590 of the donors, a V segment was called functional when productive rearrangements were above 56.7%, and segregating when the standard deviation between donors exceeded 5%. A statistical classification framework was developed to diagnose cytomegalovirus status using the catalog of TCR beta chain sequences. V and J gene assignment, in a later analysis, came from comparing TCR nucleotide sequences with IMGT/GENE-DB human TR gene sequences. The TCRdist pipeline was used in a later analysis to assign CDR3 sequences and most-parsimonious VDJ recombination scenarios. A later analysis defined each TCR beta chain by its CDR3 amino acid sequence plus V-gene family, and excluded reads lacking a unique V-gene family. To address suspected cross-contamination and a sequencing artifact, a later analysis removed a few hundred highly shared, low-generation-probability nucleotide sequences. In a later analysis, a clonal expansion index was calculated for each public chain from normalized within-repertoire ranks of inferred template counts. In a later analysis, generation probabilities were computed using a VDJ recombination model fitted to out-of-frame rearrangements, and the results were checked against IGoR. A later analysis scored TCR-TCR, TCR-HLA and TCR-CMV co-occurrence with hypergeometric tests, applying a repertoire-size bias correction to TCR pairs. In a later analysis, false discovery rates were estimated by permuting HLA or CMV assignments 20 times. In a later analysis, co-occurring TCRs were grouped using DBSCAN, and TCRdist sequence similarity was added for clustering within HLA-allele-positive subsets. Co-occurrence clustering excluded repertoires with fewer than 30,000 or more than 120,000 public chains, plus five with anomalous nucleotide sharing. TCRdb limited this immuneACCESS table to in-frame rearrangements with V and J called. A share of clones is missing; checked studies link under half to unresolved V genes, and the rest is unexplained. The V and J calls and the clone size are those of that table, but D and trimming were determined from the DNA. The sample data list 150,000 to 200,000 clones, and about 77% of these were observed just once. The ten top clones hold about 5.6% of the sample.

What the study reported, not specific to this receptor: The classifier was reported to diagnose cytomegalovirus status with high specificity and sensitivity in both the original cohort and the validation cohort. HLA typing was unavailable for some donors at each locus, so association tests used only the typed subset. According to a later genetic analysis, donors in an Asian-associated ancestry cluster had fewer N-insertions in productive TCRs than the approximately 630-donor mean. Correlated functional status among segregating V segments might reflect linkage disequilibrium, but an unknown experimental factor could not be ruled out. According to a later analysis, parvovirus B19, influenza, CMV and Epstein-Barr virus appeared linked to several top co-occurrence clusters. A further reported finding was that TCR beta sequences accurately predicted the HLA-A and HLA-B alleles for most subjects in the first cohort. In a later analysis, the rate of TCR association differed among HLA loci, with DRB1 alleles having the most associated TCRs and HLA-C alleles having the fewest. Assigning TCR associations to individual alleles was difficult when HLA alleles, especially DR and DQ, strongly co-occurred. While some public TCRs were present in many individuals, most TCR sequences turned up only very rarely across donors. In a later analysis, around 15,000 TCR beta sequences were associated with specific HLA alleles at a false discovery rate of 0.05. In this cohort, only TCR beta chains were sequenced, and detectable features were limited by the absence of alpha or paired-chain data. Presence/absence analyses assumed roughly uniform sequencing depth across donors, an assumption that may not hold. Three of the identified cytomegalovirus-associated TCR beta chains were confirmed in vitro to be specific for cytomegalovirus antigens. According to a later analysis, most CMV-associated TCR beta chains appeared to be HLA-restricted, and the HLA associations seemed to be driven largely by CMV exposure. In the study, some 160 TCR beta chains were listed as associated with cytomegalovirus. The authors suggested that the approach could potentially be generalized to other disease states and immunological phenotypes. A cluster of highly shared sequence variants was judged likely to represent a technical artifact of the sequencing pipeline. Compared with equally common non-associated chains, HLA-associated TCR beta chains in a later analysis were more clonally expanded and had lower generation probabilities. V-gene and J-gene trimming of TCR beta chains was associated with a missense DCLRE1C variant in a later genetic analysis, and the association was replicated in an independent cohort. An earlier analysis of approximately 540 of the donors showed that most TCR beta V segments appeared in productive rearrangements either about 90% or about 30% of the time, which broadly matched IMGT annotations. Some IMGT-functional V segments, including TRBV6-2 and TRBV6-3, could not be told apart with the 87-base-pair reads, so those segments were excluded. The only immune exposure information available for the cohort was CMV serostatus. Some 16 rarely observed V segments, including chromosome 9 orphons, were excluded from the earlier analysis of about 610 of the donors because counts were too low.

The cohort consisted of approximately 670 healthy bone marrow donors. All cohort members were sampled while nominally healthy, although unrecorded immune exposures were likely present. The donor tested CMV seropositive, placing the donor among the 250 to 350 seropositive members of the cohort. Every donor gave a peripheral blood sample, and the peripheral blood mononuclear cells from that sample were used for TCR beta sequencing. The Qiagen DNeasy Blood Extraction Kit was used to extract genomic DNA from the blood cell samples. The material sequenced was PBMCs. The sequence was collected from a woman in her 30s in good health and CMV-seropositive. The chain links TRBV2 with TRBJ1-5; TRBD1 is a possible D gene, resting on 5 matching bases. Here the CDR3 is given as CASSKPGGNQPQHF. In nucleotides, the sequence is TGTGCCAGCAGTAAGCCCGGGGGGAATCAGCCCCAGCATTTT. The entire variable domain, with the stretches around the CDR3 drawn from the reference TRBV2 and TRBJ1-5 proteins, is EPEVTQTPSHQVTQMGQEVILRCVPISNHLYFYWYRQILGQKVEFLVSFYNNEISEKSEIFDDQFSVERPDGSNFTLKIRSTKLEDSAMYFCASSKPGGNQPQHFGDGTRLSIL.